This T cell receptor (beta chain) was recorded in a study of beta chain features in type 1 diabetes. The authors sorted CD4+ naive, central memory, regulatory and stem cell-like memory cells via CD45RO/CCR7/CD25/CD127/CD95/CD27. V lost 4 bases and J 4 bases, leaving 9 bases between the germline ends. The CDR3 spans 13 residues. Germline values: CDR1 SGHTS, CDR2 YDEGEE. Study observations and caveats: Fewer junction insertions and more nucleotide deletions appeared in type 1 diabetes patients. Shorter TCRB CDR3s, moderately but significantly so, were found in Type 1 diabetes patients in all four CD4+ subsets. In comparison with healthy donors, patients had naive, central memory and Treg TCRB repertoires that appeared more similar. cDNA-based reads could over-represent cells with high TCR expression.

This clone was observed a few times. Its antigen is not known. Expressed TCRB transcripts were sequenced because the isolated RNA had all been reverse transcribed beforehand. Measured with immunoSEQ multiplex PCR; TCRdb has only the in-frame clones, and not every one. Among more than 150,000 clones listed, approximately 10% were seen once. Sequencing was performed on central memory CD4+ T cells from blood. The sequence was collected from a woman aged 25 to 39 with type 1 diabetes. The chain recombines TRBV5-8 with TRBJ1-5; D unresolved. Here the CDR3 reads CASSVRVNQPQHF. DNA for the CDR3: TGTGCCAGCAGCGTTCGAGTTAATCAGCCCCAGCATTTT.